The 21 T cell receptor beta chains below come from one sample, sequenced in a study of blood T cells in healthy people across ages. It was with a sample-barcoded 5' primer and a J-beta primer mix that a second PCR of roughly 7 to 12 cycles was run. MiXCR, applied by TCRdb to the 5' RACE reads, yields one record per CDR3 protein. The sample holds around 1.5 million distinct CDR3 sequences; about 35% are singletons and the top ten take 11%. What was sequenced was blood. These receptors originate from a woman aged 25 to 45 in good health.

The rearrangement uses TRBV5-5 and TRBJ2-3; TRBD2 agrees at 10 bases. The CDR3 is 15 residues long. The germline CDR1 and CDR2 sequences are SGHKS and YYEKEE (reference sequence). V trimming: 4 bases; J trimming: 4 bases; junction bases outside the gene matches: 6. In DNA, the CDR3 is TGTGCCAGCAGCCAGCGGGGGGGCATAGCAGATACGCAGTATTTT. As protein: CASSQRGGIADTQYF. The full variable domain, completed using reference TRBV5-5 and TRBJ2-3, is DAGVTQSPTHLIKTRGQQVTLRCSPISGHKSVSWYQQVLGQGPQFIFQYYEKEERGRGNFPDRFSARQFPNYSSELNVNALLLGDSALYLCASSQRGGIADTQYFGPGTRLTVL.

This clonotype has more than one count but fewer than ten. The CDR3 DNA reads as TGTGCCAGCAGCGCCGGGATCACCTACGAGCAGTACTTC. Its protein is CASSAGITYEQYF. The chain joins TRBV6-1 to TRBJ2-7, with D maybe TRBD2 (5 bases). V dropped 6 bases and J dropped 2 bases, with 11 bases sitting between them. In germline, CDR1 is MNHNS, CDR2 SASEGT. The CDR3 has 13 residues.

Of note for this clonotype: Sequence at one end of the junction differs from germline and may be a read error. Here the CDR3 DNA reads TGTGTCATCAGTGTGACCGGGGGCGGACAAGAGACCCAGTACTTC. It specifies CVISVTGGGQETQYF. The V and J genes are TRBV10-3 and TRBJ2-5; D is tentatively TRBD1 or TRBD2 (6 bases each). The length of the CDR3 is 15 residues. From germline, CDR1 is ENHRY and CDR2 SYGVKD.

The J gene is TRBJ2-1, the V gene TRBV4-1, with D perhaps TRBD2 (6 bases). Trimming took off 3 bases at V and 8 bases at J, with 20 bases between the two ends. Looked up from germline, CDR1 is MGHRA and CDR2 is YSYEKL. This CDR3 comprises 16 residues. CDR3 coding DNA: TGCGCCAGCAGCCAGGATAGTTGGGAAAGGGAGGATGAGCAGTTCTTC. Its protein is CASSQDSWEREDEQFF.

The genes are TRBV7-9 and TRBJ2-7; no reliable D call. CDR3 length equals 13 residues. Between the trimmed V and J ends, which lost 2 bases and 5 bases, there was a span of 10 bases. The germline CDR1 and CDR2 sequences are SEHNR and FQNEAQ (reference sequence). This CDR3 is CASSLPEQNEQYF. The CDR3 region has the DNA TGTGCCAGCAGCTTACCGGAGCAGAACGAGCAGTACTTC.

The chain is built from TRBV6-6 and TRBJ2-5, with 9 bases fitting TRBD2. Germline V gene data show CDR1 as MNHNY and CDR2 as SVGAGI (reference sequence). The CDR3 extends over 14 amino acids. After removal of 6 bases from V and 5 bases from J, the junction contained 7 bases not matched to a gene. The DNA of the CDR3 is TGTGCCAGCAGCCGGGGTAGCGGGGGTGAGACCCAGTACTTC. As protein: CASSRGSGGETQYF.

This clonotype occurred many times. The J gene is TRBJ1-1, the V gene TRBV27; D ambiguous. The CDR3 runs 13 residues. Germline V gene lookup returns CDR1 MNHEY and CDR2 SMNVEV (reference sequence). Deletions cut 3 bases from V and 2 bases from J, with 7 bases between. The CDR3: CASSLSRNTEAFF. CDR3 DNA: TGTGCCAGCAGTTTGTCACGAAACACTGAAGCTTTCTTT.

This clonotype has more than one count but fewer than ten. An end of the junction does not agree with germline; a read error may underlie this. The chain joins TRBV7-2 to TRBJ2-7, with D possibly matching TRBD2 (6 bases). CDR1 SGHTA and CDR2 FQGNSA come from the germline V gene. This CDR3 is built from 15 residues. In DNA, the CDR3 is TGTGCCGGCAGCTTAGCGTTTAGCGGCTCCGGCGAGCAGTACTTC. The encoded protein is CAGSLAFSGSGEQYF. Together with reference TRBV7-2 and TRBJ2-7, the CDR3 gives the full variable domain: GAGVSQSPSNKVTEKGKDVELRCDPISGHTALYWYRQSLGQGLEFLIYFQGNSAPDKSGLPSDRFSAERTGGSVSTLTIQRTQQEDSAVYLCAGSLAFSGSGEQYFGPGTRLTVT.

The rearrangement uses TRBV15 and TRBJ2-1; 7 nucleotides match TRBD1. V shed 2 bases, J shed 9 bases, and the junction held 10 bases outside the gene matches. Germline CDR1 reads LNHNV; CDR2 reads YYDKDF (reference sequence). This CDR3 is built from 15 residues. The CDR3 here is CATSRSRPAGGEQFF. The DNA for the CDR3 is TGTGCCACCAGCAGATCGAGACCGGCAGGGGGTGAGCAGTTCTTC. Drawing the rest from reference TRBV15 and TRBJ2-1, the complete variable domain is DAMVIQNPRYQVTQFGKPVTLSCSQTLNHNVMYWYQQKSSQAPKLLFHYYDKDFNNEADTPDNFQSRRPNTSFCFLDIRSPGLGDTAMYLCATSRSRPAGGEQFFGPGTRLTVL.

The chain's CDR3 is CASSPTGQTYNEQFF. CDR3 coding DNA: TGCGCCAGCAGCCCGACAGGGCAAACCTACAATGAGCAGTTCTTC. J is TRBJ2-1 and V is TRBV5-1, with 7 positions matching TRBD1. This CDR3 has 15 residues. V lost 4 bases to trimming and J lost 2 bases; unmatched junction nucleotides: 6. CDR1 SGHRS and CDR2 YFSETQ come from the germline V gene.

The rearrangement links TRBV7-6 to TRBJ2-7; 8 bases match TRBD2. The CDR3 contains 15 residues. Per the germline V gene, CDR1 is SGHVS and CDR2 is FNYEAQ. Trimming removed 5 bases from V and 3 bases from J; junction bases left unmatched: 9. The CDR3, as DNA: TGTGCCAGCAGCCCGGGGGGGTCGGGAGACTACGAGCAGTACTTC. Its protein product is CASSPGGSGDYEQYF.

J is TRBJ2-5 and V is TRBV6-1, with 7 bases lining up with TRBD1. The germline gives CDR1 MNHNS, CDR2 SASEGT. V shed 0 bases and J 3 bases; nucleotides not matched to a gene: 10. This CDR3 has 17 amino acids. The CDR3 nucleotides read TGTGCCAGCAGTGAAGCGCAGGTCAGGGGGATTGAAGAGACCCAGTACTTC. It specifies CASSEAQVRGIEETQYF.

This clonotype turned up a few times. This sequence joins TRBV5-1 and TRBJ2-1; a possible D gene is TRBD1 (6 bases). CDR1 is SGHRS and CDR2 is YFSETQ in the germline V gene. V was shortened by 4 bases and J by 0 bases, with 8 bases between the two germline ends. The CDR3 runs to 14 residues. The CDR3: CASSQGISYNEQFF. As DNA, the CDR3 is TGCGCCAGCAGCCAGGGGATCTCCTACAATGAGCAGTTCTTC.

This chain connects TRBV6-1 to TRBJ1-5, with 11 positions matching TRBD1. The CDR3 consists of 15 residues. J gave up 6 bases and V 10 bases, and 11 bases lay outside the gene matches. Germline V lookup: CDR1 MNHNS, CDR2 SASEGT. The CDR3 bases are TGTGCCACCCAACCGGGACAGGGGGTTGTTCAGCCCCAGCATTTT. Its translation: CATQPGQGVVQPQHF.

At least ten counts were recorded for this clonotype. This chain links TRBV7-9 with TRBJ2-5, with TRBD1 identical over 7 bases. This CDR3 comprises 14 residues. Trimming cost V 6 bases and J 11 bases; bases outside gene matches: 15. From germline, CDR1 is SEHNR and CDR2 FQNEAQ (reference sequence). The CDR3 DNA sequence: TGTGCCAGCAGTCCCGGGACAGCCATGTGGTTGCAGTACTTC. It codes for CASSPGTAMWLQYF.

J is TRBJ2-7 and V is TRBV5-1, with D uncertain. The V and J ends lost 3 bases and 0 bases respectively, with 10 bases between them. Germline assignment: CDR1 SGHRS and CDR2 YFSETQ. CDR3 length: 14 residues. CDR3 sequence (DNA): TGCGCCAGCAGCTCCCGACCGGACTCCTACGAGCAGTACTTC. This gives the protein CASSSRPDSYEQYF.

The chain is built from TRBV20-1 and TRBJ1-1; 8 positions agree with TRBD1. The germline CDR1 and CDR2 sequences are DFQATT and SNEGSKA (reference sequence). CDR3 size: 12 residues. V dropped 5 bases and J dropped 4; count of bases not matched to a gene: 3. CDR3 protein: CSASDRVTEAFF. DNA for the CDR3: TGCAGTGCTTCGGACAGGGTCACTGAAGCTTTCTTT.

This chain links TRBV20-1 with TRBJ1-2; D ambiguous. The V gene's germline CDR1 is DFQATT and CDR2 SNEGSKA (reference sequence). V was trimmed by 3 bases and J by 8 bases, leaving 22 bases between them. The CDR3 is 15 residues long. CDR3 sequence reads: CSASPSSLAAEGYTF. The CDR3 nucleotides read TGCAGTGCTAGTCCTTCAAGCCTCGCGGCGGAGGGCTACACCTTC.

The chain joins TRBV4-1 to TRBJ2-7, with D possibly matching TRBD2 (5 bases). V lost 4 bases and J 6 bases, leaving 16 bases between the germline ends. Germline V gives CDR1 MGHRA, CDR2 YSYEKL. The CDR3 loop spans 14 amino acids. CDR3 amino acids: CASSPTILATEQYF. The CDR3 DNA reads TGCGCCAGCAGCCCGACGATCTTAGCGACCGAGCAGTACTTC.

This clonotype was recorded a few times. The chain links TRBV29-1 to TRBJ2-5, with TRBD2 matching 9 bases. The CDR3 loop spans 14 amino acids. With V trimmed by 3 bases and J by 11 bases, 13 bases remained unmatched. The germline V gene has CDR1 SQVTM and CDR2 ANQGSEA. CDR3 loop: CSVESGLAGGEQYF. As DNA, the CDR3 is TGCAGCGTTGAGTCGGGACTAGCAGGAGGGGAGCAGTACTTC.

V and J are TRBV2 and TRBJ1-2; D unclear. Germline V gene lookup returns CDR1 SNHLY and CDR2 FYNNEI. V was shortened by 3 bases and J by 0 bases, with 11 bases between the two germline ends. CDR3 length equals 15 residues. The CDR3 loop reads CASSDVAGTNYGYTF. CDR3 sequence (DNA): TGTGCCAGCAGTGACGTGGCAGGCACTAACTATGGCTACACCTTC.